Described below is a single T cell receptor (beta chain) sequence and its context. Its target is unknown. Naive CD8 cells lacked CD45RO and underwent positive selection for CCR7, leaving out terminally differentiated effector memory CD45RA+ cells. This sample was taken from a study of shared clonotypes between healthy human individuals. Germline CDR1 SEHNR, CDR2 FQNEAQ (reference sequence). The V and J ends lost 5 bases and 0 bases respectively, with 12 bases between them. This CDR3 spans 15 amino acids. Method: immunoSEQ multiplex PCR; TCRdb's copy keeps in-frame clones and lacks some. The profile shows around 2.1 million clones, under 95% of them singletons. Study-wide findings and caveats: Only blood underwent sampling, and tissue repertoires likely differ. There were few donors, and this limited the genetic and exposure-history diversity represented. Around 5% was the fraction of naive CD4 clonotypes found shared across four donors. Clonotypes which were not shared had lower generation probabilities than clonotypes that all four donors shared.

The source is a man younger than 35 in good health. Some clones in this sample may be carry-over from other donors' samples. The chain is built from TRBV7-9 and TRBJ2-3; D is tentatively TRBD1 or TRBD2 (5 bases each). Sequenced: naive CD8+ T cells from PBMCs. Here the CDR3 reads CASSTRGESTDTQYF. CDR3 in DNA: TGTGCCAGCAGCACGAGAGGGGAGAGCACAGATACGCAGTATTTT.